The T cell receptor beta chain described here comes from a study of blood T cell repertoires in COVID-19. Study information: Sites across the United States, Italy and Spain contributed samples from acute and convalescent COVID-19. The cDNA or gDNA used as material had been derived from T cells, B-cell-depleted T cells, or PBMCs.

Self-reported history from a screening survey and questionnaire set each donor's cohort. The length of the CDR3 is 20 residues. Germline CDR1 is SGHRS and CDR2 is YFSETQ. Losses at the gene ends were 2 bases for V and 9 bases for J; bases not matched to a gene: 23. In the study's own analysis: By means of reference gene primer amplification, nucleated cell counts were estimated. Method: immunoSEQ multiplex PCR; TCRdb's copy keeps in-frame clones and lacks some. The V and J calls and clone size were taken over from that table, and D and trimming were inferred from the DNA. The table lists approximately 450,000 clones, 80% to 90% of them singletons. This clone was seen once.

Sequencing was performed on PBMCs or T cells enriched from blood (not recorded which). The J gene is TRBJ2-1, the V gene TRBV5-1; 10 nucleotides line up with TRBD1. The source of this sequence is a man aged 30-40 years who had recovered from COVID-19. The CDR3 loop is CASSLAGTGDYRIRNIEQFF. The CDR3 DNA follows: TGCGCCAGCAGCTTAGCCGGGACAGGGGACTACCGAATCCGGAACATTGAGCAGTTCTTC. Filled out from reference TRBV5-1 and TRBJ2-1, the complete variable domain reads KAGVTQTPRYLIKTRGQQVTLSCSPISGHRSVSWYQQTPGQGLQFLFEYFSETQRNKGNFPGRFSGRQFSNSRSEMNVSTLELGDSALYLCASSLAGTGDYRIRNIEQFFGPGTRLTVL.